The rows below give T cell receptor beta chains drawn from one sample of a study of regulatory T cells in long-lasting Graves disease. MiXCR, applied by TCRdb to the multiplex PCR reads, yields one record per CDR3 protein. The top ten hold 7.8% of the sample, which has roughly 450,000 distinct CDR3 sequences, roughly 20% seen once. The starting material was peripheral blood mononuclear cells (PBMCs), obtained when the disease was refractory, from a patient treated with antithyroid drugs. Source of these receptors: a female donor with Graves disease. CDR3s include the opening cysteine and the closing phenylalanine or tryptophan. Fields, in order: V gene, J gene, CDR3 protein.

>TRBV6-1|TRBJ2-7
CASSRAEYYEQYF
>TRBV6-1|TRBJ2-5
CASRRDSPQETQYF
>TRBV13|TRBJ2-1
CASSFRVGMVRNEQFF
>TRBV5-8|TRBJ1-3
CASSRQGTGNTIYF
>TRBV6-2/TRBV6-3|TRBJ2-7
CASSYSGTVSSSYEQYF
>TRBV7-8|TRBJ1-2
CASSDKGPGGYTF
>TRBV11-2|TRBJ1-6
CASSTLGKQNSPLHF
>TRBV18|TRBJ2-7
CASSPRESYEQYF
>TRBV9|TRBJ2-2
CASNDPTRTGVTGELFF
>TRBV5-1|TRBJ2-7
CASSAYRDQSYEQYF
>TRBV28|TRBJ1-5
CASSSGNVGASGQPQHF
>TRBV30|TRBJ1-1
CAWRGLGGTEAFF
>TRBV30|TRBJ1-5
CAWADGTGGNQPQHF
>TRBV3-1|TRBJ2-3
CASSQSLPSGLSTDTQYF
>TRBV7-9|TRBJ1-5
CASSLRNGQPQHF
>TRBV12-3/TRBV12-4|TRBJ2-7
CASSLPGLHEQYF
>TRBV6-1|TRBJ2-1
CASSPGTLSYNEQFF
>TRBV12-3/TRBV12-4|TRBJ2-6
CASTKTSLLGPGANVLTF
>TRBV5-1|TRBJ2-3
CASSLDRASPDTQYF
>TRBV15|TRBJ1-5
CATSRPETAYQPQHF
>TRBV3-2|TRBJ1-1
CASSRETGEAFF
>TRBV5-1|TRBJ2-4
CASSSHYRTLGLAKNIQYF
>TRBV7-9|TRBJ2-7
CASILDRGRWEQYF
>TRBV20-1|TRBJ2-7
CSARDTSGRDEQYF
>TRBV6-4|TRBJ1-1
CASRPGTGASNAEAFF
>TRBV29-1|TRBJ1-1
CSVGDSGDLEAFF
>TRBV7-8|TRBJ1-1
CASSLRQGWAEAFF
>TRBV6-1|TRBJ1-1
CASRWDRGQTEAFF
>TRBV7-8|TRBJ1-2
CASSLSGQAPNYGYTF
>TRBV5-5|TRBJ1-5
CASSLSSSNRNQPQHF
>TRBV10-3|TRBJ2-7
CAINSRGTTSYEQYF
>TRBV10-3|TRBJ1-2
CAISDGNYGYTF
>TRBV27|TRBJ2-7
CASSLGTDTYEQYF
>TRBV7-2|TRBJ2-3
CASVTTSGKADTQYF
>TRBV5-1|TRBJ2-5
CASSLALASQETQYF
>TRBV19|TRBJ1-4
CASTAGTADEKLFF
>TRBV29-1|TRBJ2-7
CSVTYGTLSYEQYF